The 19 T cell receptor beta chains below all came from one sample that was sequenced in a study of post-analysis software for immune sequencing data. General observations from the study: Five or six TRBV segments were significantly more frequent in patients than in controls. TRBV5-6, TRBV5-1 and TRBV20-1 were among these segments.

TCR beta libraries were prepared from cDNA with unique molecular identifiers. TCRdb re-analysed the PCR reads in MiXCR, keeping a single row per CDR3 protein. Among hundreds of thousands of distinct CDR3 sequences listed, 40% to 50% were seen once. These receptors' antigens are unknown. The sequenced material came from blood. The source is a girl aged 5 to 17 with multiple sclerosis.

The V call is TRBV6-6, the J call TRBJ2-7, with D tentatively TRBD1 or TRBD2 (6 bases each). The DNA end favors TRBJ2-5, so the J call may be wrong. CDR1 and CDR2 (germline): MNHNY, SVGAGI (reference sequence). CDR3 size: 13 residues. The CDR3 DNA follows: TGTGCCAGCGGTGATCAGGGGAGGGAGACCCAGTACTTC. This codes for CASGDQGRETQYF.

This clonotype has just a few counts. The genes are TRBV5-6 and TRBJ1-2; D may be TRBD1 (6 bases). CDR3 length equals 15 residues. V was shortened by 4 bases and J by 2 bases, with 15 bases between the two germline ends. Germline assignment: CDR1 SGHDT and CDR2 YYEEEE. The CDR3 nucleotides are TGTGCCAGCAGCCGGGAGGGGGGCACGAACTATGGCTACACCTTC. Its protein product is CASSREGGTNYGYTF.

A few counts support this clonotype. The gene calls are TRBV11-3 and TRBJ2-1, with 10 bases fitting TRBD2. The germline V gene encodes CDR1 SGHNT and CDR2 YENEEA. There are 16 residues in the CDR3. V lost 0 bases to trimming and J lost 6 bases; unmatched junction nucleotides: 5. CDR3: CASSLDLAGGFNEQFF. Here the CDR3 DNA reads TGTGCCAGCAGCTTAGATTTAGCGGGAGGCTTCAATGAGCAGTTCTTC.

This sequence joins TRBV9 and TRBJ1-1, with D unresolved. Germline V CDR1 and CDR2: SGDLS, YYNGEE. V was cut by 4 bases and J by 3 bases, with 19 bases left in between. CDR3 length: 16 residues. CDR3 sequence (DNA): TGTGCCAGCAGCAAAGAGGGTCGGTCGGTGGACACTGAAGCTTTCTTT. Translated: CASSKEGRSVDTEAFF.

For this clonotype: The junction shows a germline mismatch at one end, possibly a read error. The chain recombines TRBV19 with TRBJ2-1; perhaps TRBD1 as D (7 bases). Per the germline V gene, CDR1 is LNHDA and CDR2 is SQIVND (reference sequence). This CDR3 is 15 amino acids long. CDR3 nucleotide sequence: TGTGCCAGTAGAGGCAGGGGGGTTTCCTACAGTGAGCAGTTCTTC. Amino acid sequence: CASRGRGVSYSEQFF.

The rearrangement links TRBV6-5 to TRBJ1-2; a possible D gene is TRBD1 (6 bases). The CDR3 has 14 residues. Germline V gene data show CDR1 as MNHEY and CDR2 as SVGAGI. V was shortened by 4 bases and J by 4 bases, with 13 bases between the two germline ends. The CDR3 loop is CASSSVGTFYGYTF. CDR3 nucleotide sequence: TGTGCCAGCAGTTCGGTCGGGACATTCTATGGCTACACCTTC.

The chain links TRBV5-1 to TRBJ2-5; 7 nucleotides match TRBD1. The J call may be mistaken, given a closer DNA end match to TRBJ2-7. This CDR3 is built from 14 residues. Per the germline V gene, CDR1 is SGHRS and CDR2 is YFSETQ. CDR3 amino acids: CASRDRDLSYEQYF. The CDR3 DNA is TGCGCCAGCCGAGACAGGGATCTGAGTTACGAGCAGTACTTC.

CDR3: CAIRSGQDNSPLHF. For the CDR3, the DNA is TGTGCCATCAGATCGGGACAGGATAATTCACCCCTCCACTTT. The gene calls are TRBV10-3 and TRBJ1-6; 8 bases are a match to TRBD1. CDR1 is ENHRY and CDR2 is SYGVKD in the germline V gene. V trimming: 6 bases; J trimming: 5 bases; junction bases outside the gene matches: 3. CDR3 length: 14 residues.

V usage is TRBV20-1 and J usage is TRBJ2-1; 9 nucleotides match TRBD2. V was pared by 1 base and J by 7 bases, with 8 bases of the junction left unmatched. This CDR3 contains 15 residues. CDR1 is DFQATT and CDR2 is SNEGSKA in the germline V gene (reference sequence). In DNA form, the CDR3 reads TGCAGTGCTAGAGTCTTGCGGGGGGGCCGGAATGAGCAGTTCTTC. Translated: CSARVLRGGRNEQFF.

This clonotype was seen more than once but under ten times. The chain combines TRBV7-9 with TRBJ1-1, with D unclear. Germline V gives CDR1 SEHNR, CDR2 FQNEAQ (reference sequence). CDR3 size: 11 residues. V dropped 4 bases and J dropped 1 base, with 1 base sitting between them. CDR3 protein: CASSSNTEAFF. Written as DNA, the CDR3 is TGTGCCAGCAGCTCGAACACTGAAGCTTTCTTT.

The chain carries TRBV7-7 and TRBJ2-5; D is unclear. CDR1 SSHAT and CDR2 FNYEAQ come from the germline V gene (reference sequence). Trimming shortened V by 8 bases and J by 8 bases, and 6 bases separated the two germline ends. CDR3 size: 9 residues. In nucleotides, the CDR3 is TGTGCCAGCCCGGATACCCAGTACTTC. It encodes CASPDTQYF.

The chain links TRBV25-1 to TRBJ2-7, with unresolved D. The CDR3 sequence is 15 residues long. Germline V gene sequence: CDR1 MGHDK, CDR2 SYGVNS. V lost 1 base, J lost 1 base, and 11 bases lay in between. For the CDR3, the DNA is TGTGCCAGCAGTGAATCAAGGTCGGTGTCCTACGAGCAGTACTTC. Its protein product is CASSESRSVSYEQYF.

Remarks on this clonotype: The junction does not match germline at one end; this may be a read error. The V call is TRBV7-3, the J call TRBJ2-6, with D perhaps TRBD1 (5 bases). Germline V gene data show CDR1 as SGHTA and CDR2 as FQGTGA. The CDR3 spans 16 residues. The chain's CDR3 is CASSPRQSAGANVRTF. The CDR3, as DNA: TGTGCCAGCAGCCCCCGGCAATCTGCTGGGGCCAACGTCCGGACTTTC.

This clonotype was counted between two and nine times. This chain joins TRBV5-5 and TRBJ2-5; unclear D gene. Germline loops: CDR1 SGHKS, CDR2 YYEKEE (reference sequence). The ends were cut back, 0 bases at V and 1 base at J, with 10 bases in the middle. The CDR3 loop spans 15 amino acids. CDR3 residues: CASSLVPQLQETQYF. The CDR3 DNA reads as TGTGCCAGCAGCTTGGTCCCGCAGCTCCAAGAGACCCAGTACTTC.

This chain links TRBV20-1 with TRBJ2-1, with 7 bases aligning to TRBD2. Germline V CDR1 and CDR2: DFQATT, SNEGSKA (reference sequence). The junction had 10 bases not matched to a gene; V was cut back by 4 bases and J by 4 bases. This CDR3 is 15 amino acids long. The DNA for the CDR3 is TGCAGTGCTACCCCCGGGACTAATTTATACAATGAGCAGTTCTTC. Protein: CSATPGTNLYNEQFF.

This clonotype was detected a few times. The chain has TRBV5-1 and TRBJ2-5, with D possibly being TRBD2 (5 bases). The J call may be in error: the DNA end matches TRBJ2-7 better. The germline V gene encodes CDR1 SGHRS and CDR2 YFSETQ. The length of the CDR3 is 14 residues. The CDR3 reads CASKSSGSSGEQYF. As DNA, the CDR3 is TGCGCCAGCAAATCCTCGGGGTCAAGCGGCGAGCAGTACTTC.

The chain employs TRBV5-1 and TRBJ2-1; a weak D match, TRBD2 (7 bases). Germline V gene lookup returns CDR1 SGHRS and CDR2 YFSETQ. The CDR3 runs to 19 residues. Trimming cost V 6 bases and J 0 bases, with 25 bases left between them. CDR3 bases: TGCGCCAGCATTCCTGGAGGGGGACCAGCGGGGAACTCCTACAATGAGCAGTTCTTC. Its translation is CASIPGGGPAGNSYNEQFF. The variable domain in full, with the rest retrieved from reference TRBV5-1 and TRBJ2-1, is KAGVTQTPRYLIKTRGQQVTLSCSPISGHRSVSWYQQTPGQGLQFLFEYFSETQRNKGNFPGRFSGRQFSNSRSEMNVSTLELGDSALYLCASIPGGGPAGNSYNEQFFGPGTRLTVL.

Details on this clonotype: Mismatch with germline at one junction end may stem from a read error. The chain is built from TRBV7-6 and TRBJ2-7, with D unclear. The CDR3 consists of 15 residues. Germline loops: CDR1 SGHVS, CDR2 FNYEAQ. DNA for the CDR3: TGCGCCAGCAGCCGAACGGTAGGAAACTCCTACGAGCAGTACTTC. Translating gives CASSRTVGNSYEQYF.

J is TRBJ2-3 and V is TRBV7-2; no reliable D call. The CDR3 loop spans 16 amino acids. V lost 1 base to trimming and J lost 3 bases, with 14 bases between them. Germline V gives CDR1 SGHTA, CDR2 FQGNSA. CDR3 in DNA: TGTGCCAGCAGCTTAGATTTGGGGTTTTTGACAGATACGCAGTATTTT. Translation: CASSLDLGFLTDTQYF.